This record looks at one TCR beta chain sequence and its context. Its antigen is still unknown. The data were obtained in a study of cytomegalovirus exposure and HLA in healthy donors. Overall study findings and caveats: A further, later analysis showed that HLA-associated TCR beta chains (compared with equally common others) were more clonally expanded. CMV serostatus was the sole immune exposure information available. In a later analysis, TCR beta V- and J-gene trimming showed a link to a missense DCLRE1C variant.

The donors (healthy individuals) were bone marrow donors. V lost 1 base and J lost 5, with 6 bases in between. Germline V gene sequence: CDR1 SGHAT, CDR2 FQNNGV. CDR3 length: 12 amino acids. In the PCR, 60 Vbeta and 13 Jbeta primers were used. Clones were read by immunoSEQ multiplex PCR, and TCRdb kept only the in-frame ones, dropping some. The sample includes roughly 82,000 clones. The source is an older woman in good health and CMV-seronegative. Sequencing used PBMCs. The chain combines TRBV11-2 with TRBJ2-7; D gene uncertain. The CDR3 region has the DNA TGTGCCAGCAGCTTAGGCCGCGACGAGCAGTACTTC. It yields the protein CASSLGRDEQYF. Looking up the rest from reference TRBV11-2 and TRBJ2-7 gives the full variable domain: EAGVAQSPRYKIIEKRQSVAFWCNPISGHATLYWYQQILGQGPKLLIQFQNNGVVDDSQLPKDRFSAERLKGVDSTLKIQPAKLEDSAVYLCASSLGRDEQYFGPGTRLTVT.